This TCR beta chain was retrieved from a study of cytomegalovirus exposure and HLA in healthy donors. Study-level information: From donors who were HLA-typed, an early data release held around 80 million unique TCRs. Broader study findings: Earlier analysis yielded a pattern in which most TCR beta V segments were productive about 87% or about 30% of the time. Information on immune exposure was restricted to one variable (CMV serostatus).

The PCR was carried out with 60 Vbeta primers and 13 Jbeta primers. Study processing details: In a later analysis, about 11 million of 83 million or so unique beta chains occurred in at least two donors. Produced via immunoSEQ multiplex PCR; TCRdb's table is partial and in-frame only. D and trimming come from the DNA, and the V and J calls and clone size come from that table. The sample holds about 120,000 clones, around 75% seen once. Germline values: CDR1 SQVTM, CDR2 ANQGSEA. CDR3 length: 11 residues. This clone was seen once. Antigen unknown. This receptor was taken from a woman aged 25 to 45 in good health and CMV-seronegative. The chain is built from TRBV29-1 and TRBJ2-5; 7 nucleotides align to TRBD2. Sequenced material: PBMCs. The CDR3 coding sequence is TGCACCGGAGGGGAGGGAGAGACCCAGTACTTC. Translating gives CTGGEGETQYF.